The 10 T cell receptor beta chains in this list originate from one sample, sequenced in a study of blood T cell repertoires in COVID-19. TCRdb's copy holds only in-frame clones and misses some; the assay was immunoSEQ multiplex PCR. The data hold 75,000 to 90,000 clones, with over 70% observed a single time. Sequenced input: peripheral blood. These receptors all come from a woman aged 40 to 50 with active or convalescent COVID-19.

Remarks on this clone: One end of the junction fails to match germline, which may point to a read error. The chain links TRBV9 to TRBJ2-5; 12 bases fit TRBD2. The CDR3 consists of 14 residues. The germline V gene encodes CDR1 SGDLS and CDR2 YYNGEE. This CDR3 reads CASSVETSGRPHHF. The CDR3 bases are TGTGCCAGCAGCGTAGAGACTAGCGGGAGACCTCACCACTTC.

The sample holds a few counts of this clone. The chain combines TRBV2 with TRBJ2-5; D is possibly TRBD2 (6 bases). The germline V gene encodes CDR1 SNHLY and CDR2 FYNNEI. Trimming removed 8 bases from V and 3 bases from J, with 25 bases in between. The CDR3 extends over 17 amino acids. The CDR3 spells CASARGDSGLGEETQYF. The DNA for the CDR3 is TGTGCCAGCGCCCGAGGGGACTCGGGTCTAGGGGAAGAGACCCAGTACTTC.

This sequence joins TRBV4-1 and TRBJ2-1, with no clear D. V gave up 2 bases and J gave up 6 bases, with 14 bases separating them. The CDR3 sequence is 15 residues long. CDR1 and CDR2 (germline): MGHRA, YSYEKL. The CDR3 DNA is TGCGCCAGCAGCCAACCCCCACACGGGTTCAATGAGCAGTTCTTC. It encodes CASSQPPHGFNEQFF.

This clone was counted only a few times. The genes are TRBV28 and TRBJ1-6; D possibly corresponds to TRBD1 (6 bases). The CDR3 has 17 amino acids. The germline V gene encodes CDR1 MDHEN and CDR2 SYDVKM. V dropped 4 bases and J dropped 0 bases, with 13 bases sitting between them. The CDR3 DNA follows: TGTGCCAGCAGTTGGAACAGGGCGGGCTCCTATAATTCACCCCTCCACTTT. Its translation: CASSWNRAGSYNSPLHF.

The V and J genes are TRBV9 and TRBJ2-7; the D is unclear. The CDR3 length is 16 residues. Germline V gene sequence: CDR1 SGDLS, CDR2 YYNGEE. V was trimmed by 1 base and J by 0 bases, leaving 14 bases between them. CDR3 sequence reads: CASSVLPTISSYEQYF. The CDR3 DNA reads TGTGCCAGCAGCGTACTCCCCACGATCAGCTCCTACGAGCAGTACTTC.

This chain uses TRBV28 with TRBJ1-2; TRBD1 matches 8 bases. The CDR3 spans 17 residues. V lost 4 bases, J lost 1 base, and 11 bases stayed unmatched. The germline CDR1 and CDR2 sequences are MDHEN and SYDVKM. The CDR3 DNA reads as TGTGCCAGCAGTTATGGGGGACAGGCATACCTTAACTATGGCTACACCTTC. Translating it yields CASSYGGQAYLNYGYTF.

The chain recombines TRBV4-1 with TRBJ1-5; D not resolved. Between the trimmed V and J ends, which lost 4 bases and 2 bases, there was a span of 18 bases. CDR1 is MGHRA and CDR2 is YSYEKL in the germline V gene. The CDR3 totals 17 residues. The CDR3: CASSPRREGSRNQPQHF. CDR3 DNA sequence: TGCGCCAGCAGCCCCCGACGGGAGGGCTCCCGCAATCAGCCCCAGCATTTT.

The chain employs TRBV11-3 and TRBJ2-3, with D uncertain. The CDR3 covers 12 residues. V shed 1 base and J shed 10 bases, with 9 bases lying between them. Germline V lookup: CDR1 SGHNT, CDR2 YENEEA. CDR3 bases: TGTGCCAGCAGCTTAGGCCCCCGGGCGCAGTATTTT. Protein product: CASSLGPRAQYF.

This chain uses TRBV18 with TRBJ1-3; D is unclear. From germline, CDR1 is KGHSH and CDR2 LQKENI. This CDR3 has 16 residues. Between the trimmed V and J ends, which lost 2 bases and 7 bases, there was a span of 18 bases. The CDR3 region has the DNA TGTGCCAGCTCACCATTTCAGGATGGTGGAGGGAACACCATATATTTT. Amino acids: CASSPFQDGGGNTIYF.

The gene calls are TRBV28 and TRBJ2-2; D is ambiguous. Per germline, CDR1 MDHEN and CDR2 SYDVKM. Trimming removed 6 bases at V and 1 base at J, with 9 bases between. The CDR3 covers 14 residues. CDR3 sequence: CASSETWNTGELFF. The CDR3 DNA sequence: TGTGCCAGCAGCGAAACATGGAACACCGGGGAGCTGTTTTTT.